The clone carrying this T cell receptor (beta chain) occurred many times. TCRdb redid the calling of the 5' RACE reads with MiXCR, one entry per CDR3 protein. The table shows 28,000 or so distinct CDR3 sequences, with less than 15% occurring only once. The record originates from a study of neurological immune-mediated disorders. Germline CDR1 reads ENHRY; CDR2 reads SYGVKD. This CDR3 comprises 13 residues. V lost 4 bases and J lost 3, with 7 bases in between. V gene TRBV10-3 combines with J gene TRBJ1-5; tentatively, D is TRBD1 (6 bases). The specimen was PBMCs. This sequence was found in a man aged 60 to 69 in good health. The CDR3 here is CAISGGLNQPQHF. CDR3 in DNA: TGTGCCATCAGTGGGGGGCTCAATCAGCCCCAGCATTTT.